This T cell receptor beta chain was found in a study of blood T cell repertoires in COVID-19. The overall study: The United States, Italy and Spain provided the acute and convalescent COVID-19 samples. Sources were T cells, B-cell-depleted T cells, or PBMCs; the material itself was cDNA or gDNA.

This CDR3 region has 16 residues. The ends lost 6 bases at V and 6 bases at J; junction bases unmatched: 11. The germline V gene has CDR1 SNHLY and CDR2 FYNNEI. Per the study methods: The authors estimated nucleated cell counts from reference gene primer amplification. Generated by immunoSEQ multiplex PCR, the TCRdb table keeps only in-frame clones and is missing some. The D gene and trimming were derived from the DNA, and the V and J assignments and clone size from that table. The sample carries 200,000 to 300,000 clones, about 88% recorded once. The gene calls are TRBV2 and TRBJ2-7; 13 nucleotides agree with TRBD2. Sequencing was performed on peripheral blood. The origin of this receptor is a young man with active or convalescent COVID-19. CDR3 region: CASRRTGTSGAVEQYF. The CDR3 coding sequence is TGTGCCAGCAGGAGAACCGGGACTAGCGGGGCCGTCGAGCAGTACTTC.